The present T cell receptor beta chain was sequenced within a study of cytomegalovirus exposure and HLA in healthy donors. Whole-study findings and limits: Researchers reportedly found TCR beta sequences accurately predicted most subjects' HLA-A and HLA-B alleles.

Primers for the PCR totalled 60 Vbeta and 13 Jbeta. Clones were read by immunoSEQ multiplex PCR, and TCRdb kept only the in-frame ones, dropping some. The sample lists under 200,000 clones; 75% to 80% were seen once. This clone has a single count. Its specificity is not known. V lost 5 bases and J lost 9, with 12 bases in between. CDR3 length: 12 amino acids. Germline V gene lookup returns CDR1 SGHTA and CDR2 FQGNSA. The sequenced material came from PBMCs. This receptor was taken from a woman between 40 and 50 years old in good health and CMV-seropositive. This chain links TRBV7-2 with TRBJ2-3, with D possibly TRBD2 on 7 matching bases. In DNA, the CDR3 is TGTGCCAGCAGCCGAGGGGGGGGGACGCAGTATTTT. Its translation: CASSRGGGTQYF. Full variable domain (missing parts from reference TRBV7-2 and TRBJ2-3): GAGVSQSPSNKVTEKGKDVELRCDPISGHTALYWYRQSLGQGLEFLIYFQGNSAPDKSGLPSDRFSAERTGGSVSTLTIQRTQQEDSAVYLCASSRGGGTQYFGPGTRLTVL.